These 6 T cell receptor beta chains were all obtained from the same sample, sequenced in a study of blood T cell repertoires in COVID-19 (dated by TCRdb to the early 2020s). Library preparation was by the immunoSEQ multiplex PCR assay. TCRdb holds this immuneACCESS table with in-frame rearrangements only. Some clones are missing; in checked studies, unresolved V genes explain under half, and the rest has no known cause. Here the sample has approximately 270,000 clones; roughly nine tenths occur a single time. The biggest ten clones account for approximately 1.2% of the sample. The sequenced sample was PBMCs or T cells enriched from blood (not recorded which). Receptors were obtained from a human donor in a cohort exposed to, infected with or recovered from COVID-19 (not recorded which). The donor label of this sample is uncertain.

V usage is TRBV4-1 and J usage is TRBJ2-1; the D gene is possibly TRBD1 (5 bases). The germline gives CDR1 MGHRA, CDR2 YSYEKL. This CDR3 comprises 15 residues. V shed 5 bases and J shed 3 bases, with 14 bases lying between them. CDR3 nucleotides: TGCGCCAGCAGCGCACAGGTATCTGGCTACAATGAGCAGTTCTTC. Its protein product is CASSAQVSGYNEQFF.

The rearrangement uses TRBV24-1 and TRBJ2-3, with D perhaps matching TRBD2 (6 bases). The CDR3 has 11 residues. Looked up from germline, CDR1 is KGHDR and CDR2 is SFDVKD. Trimming cost V 5 bases and J 9 bases, with 8 bases left between them. The CDR3 bases are TGTGCCACCAGTGCGGGAGAAACGCAGTATTTT. Translating it yields CATSAGETQYF.

The chain has TRBV5-1 and TRBJ1-1, with TRBD1 as a possible D gene (6 bases). This CDR3 spans 12 amino acids. The germline CDR1 and CDR2 sequences are SGHRS and YFSETQ. V was pared by 2 bases and J by 7 bases, with 9 bases between. The CDR3 nucleotides read TGCGCCAGCAGCTTACAGGGAAATGAAGCTTTCTTT. It is translated as CASSLQGNEAFF.

This chain connects TRBV20-1 to TRBJ2-7; the match to TRBD2 covers 8 bases. CDR1 DFQATT and CDR2 SNEGSKA come from the germline V gene (reference sequence). Unmatched junction bases numbered 11, after V lost 3 bases and J lost 4 bases. The CDR3 has 15 residues. The CDR3 DNA sequence: TGCAGTGCTAGTGATCGGACTAGCTTTAGTTACGAGCAGTACTTC. The encoded protein is CSASDRTSFSYEQYF.

V gene TRBV2 combines with J gene TRBJ1-2; D unclear. The CDR3 has 13 amino acids. The V gene lost 4 bases and the J gene lost 4 bases, with 10 bases spanning the gap. Germline CDR1 is SNHLY and CDR2 is FYNNEI. The CDR3 sequence: CASSGAMVYGYTF. The CDR3 nucleotides are TGTGCCAGCAGTGGGGCTATGGTCTATGGCTACACCTTC.

V gene TRBV2 combines with J gene TRBJ2-7, with D possibly TRBD1 on 6 matching bases. The CDR3 has 13 residues. V was pared by 7 bases and J by 3 bases, with 13 bases between. Germline-derived CDR1 and CDR2 are SNHLY and FYNNEI. CDR3 protein: CASIGTRGYEQYF. In nucleotides, the CDR3 is TGTGCCAGCATAGGTACCAGGGGCTACGAGCAGTACTTC.